The text below deals with one TCR beta chain. This sample stems from a study of blood T cell repertoires in COVID-19. On the study more broadly: There were acute and convalescent COVID-19 samples, and they came from the United States, Italy and Spain.

Generated by immunoSEQ multiplex PCR, the TCRdb table keeps only in-frame clones and is missing some. Seen here are roughly 97,000 clones, 90% to 95% observed once, and the top ten hold around 6%. This CDR3 spans 13 amino acids. From germline, CDR1 is LGHNA and CDR2 YNFKEQ. V shed 4 bases and J shed 2 bases, with 5 bases lying between them. This clonotype originated in a human donor in a cohort sampled during active COVID-19. The specimen sequenced was peripheral blood. The chain joins TRBV4-2 to TRBJ2-2; D is ambiguous. CDR3 in DNA: TGTGCCAGCAGCCGTTTAAACACCGGGGAGCTGTTTTTT. It is translated as CASSRLNTGELFF.